These T cell receptor beta chains were read from a single sample in a study of T cells in Graves' hyperthyroidism and ophthalmopathy. TCRdb re-called the multiplex PCR reads with MiXCR, one entry per CDR3 protein. The table lists around 560,000 distinct CDR3 sequences, approximately 16% of them singletons. Sequenced: blood. Receptor source: a woman aged 18-30 years with Graves' hyperthyroidism. CDR3s include the opening cysteine and the closing phenylalanine or tryptophan. Each record gives: D gene, J gene, clone size, V gene, CDR3 protein, CDR3 DNA. The D gene is left open where the match is weak. Where a row states a size, it is once, few, many or the class of an expanded clone; other rows omit it.

d_gene: TRBD2
j_gene: TRBJ2-1
abundance: many
v_gene: TRBV6-1
CDR3aa: CASSEAAGGGNEQFF
CDR3nt: TGTGCCAGCAGTGAAGCGGCGGGAGGGGGCAATGAGCAGTTCTTC

d_gene: TRBD2
j_gene: TRBJ2-5
abundance: NA
v_gene: TRBV20-1
CDR3aa: CSARGLAGGPVETQYF
CDR3nt: TGCAGTGCTAGAGGACTAGCGGGGGGGCCCGTGGAGACCCAGTACTTC

d_gene: NA
j_gene: TRBJ2-1
abundance: many
v_gene: TRBV20-1
CDR3aa: CSAPPTSRTLYNEQFF
CDR3nt: TGCAGTGCCCCTCCCACGAGCAGGACCCTCTACAATGAGCAGTTCTTC

d_gene: NA
j_gene: TRBJ2-1
abundance: few
v_gene: TRBV10-2
CDR3aa: CASSELAPTKGEQFF
CDR3nt: TGCGCCAGCAGTGAGCTAGCGCCGACCAAGGGTGAGCAGTTCTTC

d_gene: TRBD2
j_gene: TRBJ2-1
abundance: NA
v_gene: TRBV28
CDR3aa: CASSPPTSASSYNEQFF
CDR3nt: TGTGCCAGCAGTCCCCCGACTAGCGCGAGCTCCTACAATGAGCAGTTCTTC

d_gene: TRBD1
j_gene: TRBJ1-5
abundance: many
v_gene: TRBV6-1
CDR3aa: CASSKAGTGGLLYSNQPQHF
CDR3nt: TGTGCCAGCAGTAAGGCCGGGACAGGAGGTCTCCTATATAGCAATCAGCCCCAGCATTTT

d_gene: TRBD1
j_gene: TRBJ2-1
abundance: many
v_gene: TRBV12-3/TRBV12-4
CDR3aa: CASSGQGRRYKVQGRRYNEQFF
CDR3nt: TGTGCCAGCAGTGGACAGGGAAGGAGATACAAGGTACAGGGAAGGAGGTACAATGAGCAGTTCTTC

d_gene: NA
j_gene: TRBJ1-1
abundance: many
v_gene: TRBV5-1
CDR3aa: CASSSTILNTEAFF
CDR3nt: TGCGCCAGCAGCTCGACAATCCTGAACACTGAAGCTTTCTTT

d_gene: TRBD2
j_gene: TRBJ2-3
abundance: many
v_gene: TRBV29-1
CDR3aa: CSVGVAGGLDTQYF
CDR3nt: TGCAGCGTTGGAGTAGCGGGAGGGCTGGATACGCAGTATTTT

d_gene: TRBD1
j_gene: TRBJ2-7
abundance: many
v_gene: TRBV6-5
CDR3aa: CASSYSNRGNEQYF
CDR3nt: TGTGCCAGCAGTTACTCGAACAGGGGCAACGAGCAGTACTTC

d_gene: NA
j_gene: TRBJ1-5
abundance: few
v_gene: TRBV12-3/TRBV12-4
CDR3aa: CAVGQALQPQHF
CDR3nt: TGTGCCGTTGGGCAGGCCCTTCAGCCCCAGCATTTT

d_gene: NA
j_gene: TRBJ2-2
abundance: NA
v_gene: TRBV12-3/TRBV12-4
CDR3aa: CASTLARGATGELFF
CDR3nt: TGTGCCAGCACCCTGGCGAGGGGGGCAACCGGGGAGCTGTTTTTT

d_gene: TRBD1
j_gene: TRBJ1-3
abundance: NA
v_gene: TRBV4-1
CDR3aa: CASSRITGAGNTIYF
CDR3nt: TGCGCCAGCAGCCGAATAACAGGGGCTGGAAACACCATATATTTT

d_gene: NA
j_gene: TRBJ1-1
abundance: few
v_gene: TRBV19
CDR3aa: CASSNSGRRMNTEAFF
CDR3nt: TGTGCCAGTAGTAATTCAGGTCGAAGGATGAACACTGAAGCTTTCTTT